The 32 T cell receptor beta chains presented below share a single source sample, sequenced in a study of T cell responses to AZD1222 COVID-19 vaccine. This table comes from immunoSEQ multiplex PCR, and its TCRdb copy is limited to in-frame clones, with some not included. The repertoire consists of roughly 130,000 clones, with approximately 94% occurring once and the leading ten covering under 7.5%. Material: peripheral blood, obtained on day 0 of AZD1222 vaccination. The source is an adult in good health.

The chain recombines TRBV6-2 or TRBV6-3 with TRBJ1-2; D gene unclear. The CDR3 totals 13 residues. V shed 4 bases and J shed 8 bases, with 14 bases lying between them. Germline loops: CDR1 MNHEY, CDR2 SVGEGT. The CDR3 coding sequence is TGTGCCAGCAGTTCCCTTACCCCCGCCGGCTACACCTTC. Translating gives CASSSLTPAGYTF.

The chain carries TRBV30 and TRBJ1-6; D is undetermined. Germline assignment: CDR1 GTSNPN and CDR2 SVGIG (reference sequence). The CDR3 spans 13 residues. V was cut by 8 bases and J by 5 bases, with 13 bases left in between. The DNA for the CDR3 is TGTGCCCATGGGTACGGCAATAATTCACCCCTCCACTTT. Protein sequence: CAHGYGNNSPLHF. Full variable domain (remainder filled in from reference TRBV30 and TRBJ1-6): SQTIHQWPATLVQPVGSPLSLECTVEGTSNPNLYWYRQAAGRGLQLLFYSVGIGQISSEVPQNLSASRPQDRQFILSSKKLLLSDSGFYLCAHGYGNNSPLHFGNGTRLTVT.

The V call is TRBV28, the J call TRBJ1-5; 7 positions agree with TRBD1. Germline V CDR1 and CDR2: MDHEN, SYDVKM. The CDR3 runs to 19 residues. Unmatched junction bases numbered 20, after V lost 6 bases and J lost 3 bases. CDR3 region: CASSLGFQRTGGNNQPQHF. CDR3 sequence (DNA): TGTGCCAGCAGCCTGGGATTCCAAAGGACAGGTGGTAACAATCAGCCCCAGCATTTT. The complete variable domain, with remaining parts taken from reference TRBV28 and TRBJ1-5, reads DVKVTQSSRYLVKRTGEKVFLECVQDMDHENMFWYRQDPGLGLRLIYFSYDVKMKEKGDIPEGYSVSREKKERFSLILESASTNQTSMYLCASSLGFQRTGGNNQPQHFGDGTRLSIL.

This CDR3 reads CASSPAGGSGANVLTF. In nucleotides, the CDR3 is TGTGCCAGCTCTCCCGCCGGGGGTTCTGGGGCCAACGTCCTGACTTTC. The V and J genes are TRBV18 and TRBJ2-6, with D possibly matching TRBD2 (6 bases). Per the germline V gene, CDR1 is KGHSH and CDR2 is LQKENI. There are 16 residues in the CDR3. V lost 6 bases and J lost 1, with 13 bases in between.

The chain combines TRBV11-2 with TRBJ2-7; unclear D gene. The CDR3 has 15 amino acids. In germline, CDR1 is SGHAT, CDR2 FQNNGV. V was pared by 1 base and J by 0 bases, with 10 bases between. CDR3 sequence reads: CASSLGVLSSYEQYF. For the CDR3, the DNA is TGTGCCAGCAGCTTAGGGGTCCTTAGCTCCTACGAGCAGTACTTC.

In its sample, this clone was seen a few times. This chain connects TRBV28 to TRBJ1-1, with D possibly being TRBD1 (5 bases). The CDR3 has 16 residues. CDR1 and CDR2 (germline): MDHEN, SYDVKM. V was clipped by 1 base and J by 5 bases, with 17 bases between them. The DNA of the CDR3 is TGTGCCAGCAGTTTATTGATGGGTTACGGGGGAACTGAAGCTTTCTTT. Its protein is CASSLLMGYGGTEAFF.

The chain has TRBV6-2 or TRBV6-3 and TRBJ1-4; weak D call: TRBD1 (5 bases). Trimming left V 5 bases short and J 4 bases short, with 14 bases between. The CDR3 runs 15 residues. Germline CDR1 and CDR2: MNHEY and SVGEGT. This CDR3 reads CASSDPGPNNEKLFF. Written as DNA, the CDR3 is TGTGCCAGCAGTGACCCAGGGCCTAATAATGAAAAACTGTTTTTT.

The V gene is TRBV7-9, the J gene TRBJ2-7; D remains unclear. The V end was cut by 4 bases, the J end by 5 bases, with 0 bases between. Germline CDR1 SEHNR, CDR2 FQNEAQ (reference sequence). There are 9 residues in the CDR3. In DNA form, the CDR3 reads TGTGCCAGCAGCTACGAGCAGTACTTC. This translates into CASSYEQYF.

The V call is TRBV4-3, the J call TRBJ2-7; 9 nucleotides agree with TRBD1. CDR1 LGHNA and CDR2 YSLEER come from the germline V gene. The CDR3 runs to 16 residues. With 0 bases clipped from V and 2 bases from J, the junction kept 5 bases outside the gene matches. CDR3 nucleotides: TGCGCCAGCAGCCAAGATTTTGGGACAGGGACCTACGAGCAGTACTTC. Protein product: CASSQDFGTGTYEQYF.

The rearrangement links TRBV6-2 or TRBV6-3 to TRBJ2-7; 14 bases fit TRBD2. V was clipped by 5 bases and J by 6 bases; unmatched bases: 6. CDR3 size: 15 residues. Germline V lookup: CDR1 MNHEY, CDR2 SVGEGT. The CDR3 DNA sequence: TGTGCCAGCAGTCTAACCGGGACTAGCGGGAGCGAGCAGTACTTC. Amino acids: CASSLTGTSGSEQYF.

The genes are TRBV19 and TRBJ1-5, with D tentatively TRBD1 (6 bases). Trimming stripped 1 base from V and 4 bases from J, with 14 bases between. The CDR3 runs 16 residues. Germline V gene data show CDR1 as LNHDA and CDR2 as SQIVND (reference sequence). DNA for the CDR3: TGTGCCAGTAGTATAGGTGTAGGGGGGGCAAATCAGCCCCAGCATTTT. Its translation: CASSIGVGGANQPQHF. The variable domain in full, with the rest retrieved from reference TRBV19 and TRBJ1-5, is DGGITQSPKYLFRKEGQNVTLSCEQNLNHDAMYWYRQDPGQGLRLIYYSQIVNDFQKGDIAEGYSVSREKKESFPLTVTSAQKNPTAFYLCASSIGVGGANQPQHFGDGTRLSIL.

The chain joins TRBV19 to TRBJ2-1, with 14 positions matching TRBD2. Germline V CDR1 and CDR2: LNHDA, SQIVND (reference sequence). The CDR3 has 16 residues. The junction had 8 bases not matched to a gene; V was cut back by 7 bases and J by 6 bases. CDR3 sequence: CASTHRGTSGSNEQFF. The CDR3 DNA is TGTGCCAGTACCCATAGAGGGACTAGCGGGAGCAATGAGCAGTTCTTC.

This rearrangement joins TRBV3-1 (or the pseudogene TRBV3-2) to TRBJ2-7; 12 bases align to TRBD2. Germline-derived CDR1 and CDR2 are LGHDT and YNNKEL (reference sequence). CDR3 length: 15 residues. The J segment lost 7 bases and the V segment lost 3 bases, leaving 7 bases of the junction unmatched. CDR3 sequence reads: CASSHLAGGRREQYF. The CDR3 DNA reads TGTGCCAGCAGCCATCTAGCGGGAGGGCGTCGGGAGCAGTACTTC.

V is TRBV19 and J is TRBJ2-2; 9 nucleotides agree with TRBD1. Trimming took 6 bases from V and 0 from J; bases not matched to a gene: 2. The V gene's germline CDR1 is LNHDA and CDR2 SQIVND (reference sequence). This CDR3 comprises 15 residues. The CDR3 DNA reads as TGTGCCAGTAGCGACAGGGGGACGAACACCGGGGAGCTGTTTTTT. Translation gives CASSDRGTNTGELFF.

The count of this clone is one. One junction end does not reproduce the germline sequence, and a read error may be involved. The chain links TRBV5-6 to TRBJ1-3; a possible D gene is TRBD1 (6 bases). Germline assignment: CDR1 SGHDT and CDR2 YYEEEE. The CDR3 has 15 amino acids. CDR3 DNA: TGTGCCAGCAGCTTGAGGGGGGCCTCTGGGAACACCATATATTTT. It codes for CASSLRGASGNTIYF.

The chain uses TRBV6-1 and TRBJ2-1; possible D gene TRBD2, 6 bases. This CDR3 is built from 15 residues. CDR1 and CDR2 (germline): MNHNS, SASEGT. Trimming took 1 base from V and 4 from J, leaving 11 bases between them. This CDR3 reads CASSEGAGKYNEQFF. Written as DNA, the CDR3 is TGTGCCAGCAGTGAAGGGGCGGGAAAGTACAATGAGCAGTTCTTC.

The CDR3: CASSYTGQEKLFF. The CDR3 bases are TGTGCCAGCAGCTATACCGGGCAAGAAAAACTGTTTTTT. The chain joins TRBV11-2 to TRBJ1-4; D gene ambiguous. The CDR3 is 13 amino acids. V lost 4 bases, J lost 8 bases, and 11 bases lay in between. Germline loops: CDR1 SGHAT, CDR2 FQNNGV.

The chain links TRBV28 to TRBJ1-5, with D unclear. With 2 bases removed from V and 1 base from J, the gap between germline ends came to 9 bases. Germline lookup yields CDR1 MDHEN and CDR2 SYDVKM. This CDR3 contains 15 residues. The CDR3 region is CASSLDSGSNQPQHF. The DNA for the CDR3 is TGTGCCAGCAGTTTAGATTCGGGAAGCAATCAGCCCCAGCATTTT. The variable domain in full, completed from reference TRBV28 and TRBJ1-5, reads DVKVTQSSRYLVKRTGEKVFLECVQDMDHENMFWYRQDPGLGLRLIYFSYDVKMKEKGDIPEGYSVSREKKERFSLILESASTNQTSMYLCASSLDSGSNQPQHFGDGTRLSIL.

This chain uses TRBV4-1 with TRBJ2-1, with 10 nucleotides matching TRBD2. Germline trimming cut 2 bases from V and 7 bases from J; bases unmatched to any gene: 8. Germline values: CDR1 MGHRA, CDR2 YSYEKL. This CDR3 spans 16 amino acids. The CDR3 spells CASSQPLAGVRNEQFF. Written as DNA, the CDR3 is TGCGCCAGCAGCCAACCGCTAGCGGGAGTAAGAAATGAGCAGTTCTTC.

This clone was found once. The chain is built from TRBV5-1 and TRBJ1-2; no reliable D call. The CDR3 length is 15 residues. V shed 0 bases and J shed 1 base, with 10 bases lying between them. Germline CDR1 and CDR2: SGHRS and YFSETQ. CDR3 amino acids: CASSLAPGFNYGYTF. CDR3 nucleotide sequence: TGCGCCAGCAGCTTGGCCCCCGGGTTTAACTATGGCTACACCTTC.

The DNA for the CDR3 is TGCGCCAGCAGCCTCACCCCGGGACAGGGGGCTGAAGCTTTCTTT. Its protein product is CASSLTPGQGAEAFF. V is TRBV4-3 and J is TRBJ1-1; TRBD1 aligns across 11 bases. This CDR3 region has 15 residues. The germline V gene encodes CDR1 LGHNA and CDR2 YSLEER. J gave up 6 bases and V 4 bases, and 7 bases lay outside the gene matches.

The chain uses TRBV11-2 and TRBJ2-7; no firm D call. Trimming pared 2 bases from V and 6 bases from J, leaving 8 bases between. CDR1 is SGHAT, CDR2 FQNNGV, per germline. The CDR3 is made up of 12 amino acids. The CDR3: CASSLLVAEQYF. CDR3 DNA: TGTGCCAGCAGCTTACTAGTGGCCGAGCAGTACTTC.

The rearrangement links TRBV19 to TRBJ1-2; D gene unclear. There are 14 residues in the CDR3. Germline V gives CDR1 LNHDA, CDR2 SQIVND (reference sequence). V was shortened by 4 bases and J by 4 bases, with 13 bases between the two germline ends. This CDR3 reads CASSSRASLYGYTF. In nucleotides, the CDR3 is TGTGCCAGTAGTAGCCGGGCCTCTCTCTATGGCTACACCTTC.

The chain carries TRBV4-2 and TRBJ2-1; D is unclear. From germline, CDR1 is LGHNA and CDR2 YNFKEQ. V gave up 0 bases and J gave up 6 bases, with 6 bases separating them. This CDR3 region has 13 residues. CDR3 nucleotide sequence: TGTGCCAGCAGCCAAGACGCCGGCAATGAGCAGTTCTTC. This gives the protein CASSQDAGNEQFF.

J is TRBJ1-5 and V is TRBV28; tentative D call: TRBD1 (6 bases). CDR1 is MDHEN and CDR2 is SYDVKM in the germline V gene. V lost 6 bases to trimming and J lost 6 bases, with 12 bases between them. The CDR3 contains 13 residues. This chain's CDR3 is CASRGHFGQPQHF. The CDR3 DNA reads TGTGCCAGCAGGGGACACTTCGGTCAGCCCCAGCATTTT.

This chain uses TRBV28 with TRBJ1-2; D remains ambiguous. The V end lost 3 bases, the J end lost 3 bases, and 5 bases lay between the germline ends. The germline CDR1 and CDR2 sequences are MDHEN and SYDVKM. The CDR3 has 12 residues. CDR3: CASSLADYGYTF. The CDR3 coding sequence is TGTGCCAGCAGTTTGGCGGACTATGGCTACACCTTC.

CDR3 DNA: TGTGCCAGCAGCCCGACAGGGTACAATGAGCAGTTCTTC. Translating it yields CASSPTGYNEQFF. This chain links TRBV7-9 with TRBJ2-1; TRBD1 agrees at 7 bases. Germline-derived CDR1 and CDR2 are SEHNR and FQNEAQ (reference sequence). The CDR3 spans 13 residues. V lost 5 bases and J lost 4; bases outside the gene matches: 2.

V is TRBV9 and J is TRBJ1-1; no reliable D call. From germline, CDR1 is SGDLS and CDR2 YYNGEE. CDR3 length: 13 amino acids. V shed 3 bases and J shed 2 bases, with 8 bases lying between them. The CDR3 DNA follows: TGTGCCAGCAGCGGACGGAGAAACACTGAAGCTTTCTTT. Amino acid sequence: CASSGRRNTEAFF. Using reference TRBV9 and TRBJ1-1 for the parts outside the CDR3, the full variable domain is DSGVTQTPKHLITATGQRVTLRCSPRSGDLSVYWYQQSLDQGLQFLIQYYNGEERAKGNILERFSAQQFPDLHSELNLSSLELGDSALYFCASSGRRNTEAFFGQGTRLTVV.

The genes are TRBV24-1 and TRBJ1-2; D possibly corresponds to TRBD1 (5 bases). V was clipped by 9 bases and J by 1 base, with 8 bases between them. CDR3 length: 12 residues. Germline CDR1 is KGHDR and CDR2 is SFDVKD. CDR3 protein: CATEQDNYGYTF. CDR3 nucleotide sequence: TGTGCCACCGAACAGGATAACTATGGCTACACCTTC.

The chain uses TRBV27 and TRBJ2-2; the D call may be TRBD1 or TRBD2 (5 bases each). The CDR3 is 14 residues long. Looked up from germline, CDR1 is MNHEY and CDR2 is SMNVEV (reference sequence). V was clipped by 2 bases and J by 6 bases, with 10 bases between them. In DNA form, the CDR3 reads TGTGCCAGCAGTTTAACGGGGCTGGCCGGGGAGCTGTTTTTT. Its translation: CASSLTGLAGELFF.

The rearrangement links TRBV29-1 to TRBJ2-7; D perhaps matches TRBD1 (6 bases). V shed 3 bases and J shed 2 bases, with 11 bases lying between them. The CDR3 spans 13 residues. Germline-derived CDR1 and CDR2 are SQVTM and ANQGSEA. The DNA for the CDR3 is TGCAGCGTTGAGATCGGACAGACCTACGAGCAGTACTTC. Amino acid sequence: CSVEIGQTYEQYF.

V and J are TRBV6-2 or TRBV6-3 and TRBJ2-1, with D unclear. V was trimmed by 4 bases and J by 6 bases, leaving 4 bases between them. Looked up from germline, CDR1 is MNHEY and CDR2 is SVGEGT. The CDR3 covers 11 residues. The CDR3 DNA reads TGTGCCAGCAGTTTAGGCAATGAGCAGTTCTTC. It encodes CASSLGNEQFF.